This TCR beta chain comes out of a study of siplizumab effects on memory and regulatory T cells. Comment on this clone: The antigen is not known.

The V gene end was trimmed by 3 bases and the J gene end by 2 bases; junction bases not matched to a gene: 5. Germline V gene lookup returns CDR1 MDHEN and CDR2 SYDVKM. This CDR3 is 16 amino acids long. Sequencing was performed with immunoSEQ multiplex PCR; in TCRdb, only in-frame clones are kept and a portion is missing. The sample includes over 90,000 clones, roughly 92% seen only once; the top ten take around 1.1%. General study findings and limits: Proof of suppressive function in proliferating Tregs from siplizumab cultures was not established. The alloresponse seemed to draw substantially on naive T cells, which appeared more diverse than memory cells. Mappable alloreactive CD4+ clones came from Treg cells around three quarters of the time on average with siplizumab, against 25% to 30% in controls.

This clonotype originated in a human donor in good health. Sequencing was carried out using CD4+ T cells sorted from blood. The chain uses TRBV28 and TRBJ2-2, with 8 nucleotides matching TRBD2. The DNA for the CDR3 is TGTGCCAGCAGTTTTTATAGCGGGACAAACACCGGGGAGCTGTTTTTT. Protein: CASSFYSGTNTGELFF.